This T cell receptor gamma chain was sequenced in a study of gamma delta lymphoproliferative disorders and STAT genes. Study information: At least 50 ng of genomic DNA went into each LymphoTrack Dx TCRG Assay library. For the delta chain, EuroClonality-NGS standard procedure was applied.

By share, this clone ranks as medium-sized. The antigen remains undetermined. PBMCs from patients and controls supplied the genomic DNA for sequencing. Findings of the study overall: Controls likely had mixed maturation stages, while leukemic cells were mostly terminal effectors.

CDR3 length: 17 amino acids. Germline trimming cut 12 bases from V and 2 bases from J; bases unmatched to any gene: 21. Germline CDR1 and CDR2: VENAVY and YDSYNSRV. TCRdb re-called clones from the multiplex PCR reads via CATT. The table records thousands of gamma-chain clones, approximately 7.9% of them present only once. The sequencing sample was made of blood. This receptor was taken from a human donor in good health. The V call is TRGV8, the J call TRGJP2. As TCRdb names no J gene, one was assigned here on the basis of a DNA match to germline. This chain's CDR3 is CAAAGISRTSSDWIKTF. For the CDR3, the DNA is TGTGCCGCCGCTGGGATAAGCCGGACCAGTAGTGATTGGATCAAGACGTTT.